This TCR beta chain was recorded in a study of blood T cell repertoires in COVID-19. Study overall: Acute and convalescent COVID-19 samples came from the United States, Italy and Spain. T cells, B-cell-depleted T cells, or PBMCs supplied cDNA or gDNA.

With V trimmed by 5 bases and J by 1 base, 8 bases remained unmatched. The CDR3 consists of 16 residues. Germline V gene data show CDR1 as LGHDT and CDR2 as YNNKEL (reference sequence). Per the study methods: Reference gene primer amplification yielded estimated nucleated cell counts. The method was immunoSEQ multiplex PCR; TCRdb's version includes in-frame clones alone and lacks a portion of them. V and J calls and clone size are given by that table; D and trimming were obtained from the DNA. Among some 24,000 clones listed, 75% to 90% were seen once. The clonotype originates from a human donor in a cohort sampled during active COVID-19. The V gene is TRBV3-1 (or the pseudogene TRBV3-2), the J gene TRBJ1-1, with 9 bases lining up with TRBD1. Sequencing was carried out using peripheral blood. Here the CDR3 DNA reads TGTGCCAGCAGCTATACAGGGGGCGCGAGGAACACTGAAGCTTTCTTT. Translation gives CASSYTGGARNTEAFF.